The rows below give T cell receptor beta chains drawn from one sample of a study of neurological immune-mediated disorders. From the 5' RACE reads, TCRdb called clonotypes with MiXCR, one entry per CDR3 protein. The data show 59,000 or so distinct CDR3 sequences, approximately 11% seen once. Sequencing used PBMCs. These receptors came from an older woman with HTLV-1-associated myelopathy (HAM/TSP). The CDR3 runs from the conserved cysteine through the conserved F or W. The D gene is left open where the match is weak. Rows give clone size only sometimes, using once, few, many, or a class for an expanded clone.

v_call,clone_size,d_call,j_call,cdr3_nt,cdr3_aa
TRBV5-1,many,TRBD1,TRBJ1-3,TGCGCCAGCAGCGTTCAGGGGGCGGAGGACACCATATATTTT,CASSVQGAEDTIYF
TRBV19,few,TRBD1,TRBJ2-7,TGTGCCACCACAGAAACTGGACAGGGTGGGTACGAGCAGTACTTC,CATTETGQGGYEQYF
TRBV20-1,.,.,TRBJ1-6,TGCAGTGGCAGAGTACGGTCTAGCTCCTATAATTCACCCCTCCACTTT,CSGRVRSSSYNSPLHF
TRBV7-9,many,.,TRBJ1-4,TGTGCCAGCAGCCCTTCGTGGGACACGGACGAAAAACTGTTTTTT,CASSPSWDTDEKLFF
TRBV29-1,many,.,TRBJ1-4,TGCAGCGTTGAAGATCCTGCCGTTGACAAACTGTTTTTT,CSVEDPAVDKLFF
TRBV7-2,many,.,TRBJ2-3,TGTGCCAGCAGCTTAGAGGGGGGGTTATCGCAGTATTTT,CASSLEGGLSQYF
TRBV12-3/TRBV12-4,.,.,TRBJ1-5,TGTGCCAGCAGCCCAGACAGCAATCAGCCCCATCATTTT,CASSPDSNQPHHF
TRBV11-2,many,TRBD2,TRBJ2-1,TGTGCCAGCAGCTTAGGAGGCGGGAGTAGCGATTTCTTC,CASSLGGGSSDFF
TRBV20-1,once,TRBD2,TRBJ2-3,TGCAGTGCTAGCCCGACGGGAGCGGGAGGACTCGCGACAGATACGCAGTATTTT,CSASPTGAGGLATDTQYF
TRBV6-5,many,TRBD2,TRBJ2-1,TGTGCCAGCAGCCGCCTGAAGACTAGCGGGGGCCCCAATGAGCAGTTCTTC,CASSRLKTSGGPNEQFF
TRBV28,.,TRBD2,TRBJ2-1,TGTGCCAGCAGTTTTTGGGGTCCAGCGGGAGATGAGAACAATGAGCAGTTCTTC,CASSFWGPAGDENNEQFF
TRBV5-1,many,TRBD2,TRBJ2-5,TGCGCCAGCAGCGTCATAGCGGGACTTGAGACCCAGTACTTC,CASSVIAGLETQYF
TRBV28,many,TRBD2,TRBJ2-1,TGTGCCAGCAGTTTAGGGACTAGCGGGGCTAACAATGAGCAGTTCTTC,CASSLGTSGANNEQFF
TRBV20-1,many,TRBD2,TRBJ2-1,TGCAGTGCTAGAGATCCAGCGGGAGCCTACAATGAGCAGTTCTTC,CSARDPAGAYNEQFF
TRBV29-1,medium-sized,TRBD2,TRBJ2-7,TGCAGCGTGGTACCACCGGGAGGGTACGAGCAGTACTTC,CSVVPPGGYEQYF